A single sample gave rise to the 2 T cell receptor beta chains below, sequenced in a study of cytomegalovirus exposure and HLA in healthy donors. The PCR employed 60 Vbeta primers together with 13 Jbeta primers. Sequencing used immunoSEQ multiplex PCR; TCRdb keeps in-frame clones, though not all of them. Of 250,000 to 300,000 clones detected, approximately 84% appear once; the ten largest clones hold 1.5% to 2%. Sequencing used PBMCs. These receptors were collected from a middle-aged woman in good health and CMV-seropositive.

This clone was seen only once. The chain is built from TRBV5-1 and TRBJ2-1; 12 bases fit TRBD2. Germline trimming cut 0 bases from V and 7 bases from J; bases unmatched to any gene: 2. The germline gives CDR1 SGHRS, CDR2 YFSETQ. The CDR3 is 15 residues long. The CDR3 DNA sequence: TGCGCCAGCAGCTTGGGGACTAGCGGGGTTAATGAGCAGTTCTTC. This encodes CASSLGTSGVNEQFF.

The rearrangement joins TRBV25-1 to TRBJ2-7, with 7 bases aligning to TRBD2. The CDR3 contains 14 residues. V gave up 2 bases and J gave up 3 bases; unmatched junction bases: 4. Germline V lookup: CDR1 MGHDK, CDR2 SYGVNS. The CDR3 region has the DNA TGTGCCAGCAGTGAACTAGCGGTGATCTACGAGCAGTACTTC. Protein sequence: CASSELAVIYEQYF.